One sample yielded the 13 T cell receptor beta chains listed below, sequenced in a study of blood T cell repertoires in COVID-19. Profiling relied on immunoSEQ multiplex PCR, and the TCRdb table lists in-frame clones only, not all of them. The table records some 240,000 clones, approximately 89% of them present only once. Sequencing was performed on peripheral blood. These receptors were collected from a woman aged 40 to 55 who had recovered from COVID-19.

CDR3 nucleotides: TGTGCCACCAGTGACCCCTCTATGAAAGCCCAGCATTTT. Translated, it gives CATSDPSMKAQHF. The chain combines TRBV24-1 with TRBJ1-5; D is unclear. Deletions cut 4 bases from V and 11 bases from J, with 14 bases between. There are 13 residues in the CDR3. Per germline, CDR1 KGHDR and CDR2 SFDVKD.

The DNA for the CDR3 is TGCGCCAGCAGCCAAGAATCGCGGGGGTACAATGAGCAGTTCTTC. This translates into CASSQESRGYNEQFF. The chain links TRBV4-3 to TRBJ2-1; 7 nucleotides match TRBD2. The V and J ends lost 0 bases and 4 bases, in that order; junction bases with no gene match: 3. CDR3 size: 15 residues. Germline V CDR1 and CDR2: LGHNA, YSLEER.

The rearrangement uses TRBV2 and TRBJ2-1, with 8 bases lining up with TRBD1. Unmatched junction bases numbered 17, after V lost 6 bases and J lost 10 bases. The germline V gene encodes CDR1 SNHLY and CDR2 FYNNEI. This CDR3 region has 16 residues. The CDR3 bases are TGTGCCAGCAGACCGAACGGACAGGGCACTTTGAGCGAGCAGTTCTTC. Encoded protein: CASRPNGQGTLSEQFF.

This clone was picked up a small number of times. The chain links TRBV5-4 to TRBJ2-1; the match to TRBD2 covers 7 bases. Germline-derived CDR1 and CDR2 are SGHNT and YYREEE (reference sequence). This CDR3 contains 15 residues. Trimming took 4 bases from V and 7 from J; bases not matched to a gene: 11. The CDR3 sequence: CASSPTSLTRNEQFF. DNA of the CDR3: TGTGCCAGCAGCCCGACTAGCTTAACTCGGAATGAGCAGTTCTTC.

The rearrangement uses TRBV6-5 and TRBJ1-2; D is uncertain. V was clipped by 7 bases and J by 4 bases, with 13 bases between them. Germline V lookup: CDR1 MNHEY, CDR2 SVGAGI. This CDR3 has 13 residues. DNA for the CDR3: TGTGCCAGCACCGGTGGGAGACCCTATGGCTACACCTTC. This translates into CASTGGRPYGYTF.

The CDR3: CATKRGGLDNEQFF. CDR3 bases: TGTGCCACCAAGAGGGGGGGCTTGGACAATGAGCAGTTCTTC. The chain links TRBV15 to TRBJ2-1; D possibly corresponds to TRBD2 (7 bases). The CDR3 runs to 14 residues. The V end lost 7 bases, the J end lost 5 bases, and 15 bases lay between the germline ends. CDR1 and CDR2 (germline): LNHNV, YYDKDF (reference sequence).

The chain links TRBV10-3 to TRBJ1-3; D might be TRBD1 (5 bases). Germline CDR1 reads ENHRY; CDR2 reads SYGVKD. The CDR3 is 12 amino acids. V was clipped by 6 bases and J by 7 bases, with 10 bases between them. The CDR3 DNA reads as TGTGCCATCAGCGGGACTGAGAACACCATATATTTT. This translates into CAISGTENTIYF.

The chain uses TRBV28 and TRBJ2-7; TRBD2 agrees at 7 bases. The V segment lost 5 bases and the J segment 7 bases; nucleotides outside the gene matches: 8. CDR3 size: 13 residues. The germline V gene encodes CDR1 MDHEN and CDR2 SYDVKM. The CDR3 DNA is TGTGCCAGCAGTCCTCGACTAGCATGGGAGCAGTACGTC. It is translated as CASSPRLAWEQYV.

The CDR3 DNA is TGTGCCAGCAGCCCGGTTTGGGCCCGGAACACTGAAGCTTTCTTT. Its translation: CASSPVWARNTEAFF. The chain combines TRBV5-6 with TRBJ1-1; no definite D call. Germline lookup yields CDR1 SGHDT and CDR2 YYEEEE. Deletions cut 4 bases from V and 1 base from J, with 14 bases between. The CDR3 is 15 amino acids. Looking up the rest from reference TRBV5-6 and TRBJ1-1 gives the full variable domain: DAGVTQSPTHLIKTRGQQVTLRCSPKSGHDTVSWYQQALGQGPQFIFQYYEEEERQRGNFPDRFSGHQFPNYSSELNVNALLLGDSALYLCASSPVWARNTEAFFGQGTRLTVV.

J is TRBJ2-3 and V is TRBV19, with 9 bases that match TRBD2. This CDR3 has 16 amino acids. Germline V CDR1 and CDR2: LNHDA, SQIVND (reference sequence). J was trimmed by 4 bases and V by 5 bases; bases with no gene match: 10. The CDR3 sequence is CASSRRGSGSADTQYF. The CDR3 coding sequence is TGTGCCAGTAGTCGCCGGGGTAGCGGGAGTGCAGATACGCAGTATTTT.

This clone was seen just once. The chain combines TRBV2 with TRBJ2-3; possibly TRBD1 for D (6 bases). Germline V gene sequence: CDR1 SNHLY, CDR2 FYNNEI. The germline V and J ends were trimmed by 6 bases and 6 bases, with 19 bases remaining between them. This CDR3 is built from 15 residues. CDR3 sequence: CASRTVGAVRDTQYF. CDR3 nucleotide sequence: TGTGCCAGCAGGACCGTGGGGGCGGTTCGTGATACGCAGTATTTT.

This chain joins TRBV5-1 and TRBJ2-7; 9 nucleotides match TRBD2. The CDR3 is 14 residues long. The V gene's germline CDR1 is SGHRS and CDR2 YFSETQ. V lost 5 bases to trimming and J lost 2 bases; unmatched junction nucleotides: 5. CDR3: CASRGLAPAYEQYF. The CDR3 region has the DNA TGCGCCAGCAGAGGACTAGCGCCCGCCTACGAGCAGTACTTC. Using reference TRBV5-1 and TRBJ2-7 for the parts outside the CDR3, the full variable domain is KAGVTQTPRYLIKTRGQQVTLSCSPISGHRSVSWYQQTPGQGLQFLFEYFSETQRNKGNFPGRFSGRQFSNSRSEMNVSTLELGDSALYLCASRGLAPAYEQYFGPGTRLTVT.

V gene TRBV3-1 (or the pseudogene TRBV3-2) combines with J gene TRBJ1-5; no firm D call. The germline V gene encodes CDR1 LGHDT and CDR2 YNNKEL (reference sequence). The CDR3 has 13 amino acids. Trimming took 3 bases from V and 0 from J, leaving 3 bases between them. The CDR3 spells CASSHRSNQPQHF. The CDR3 region has the DNA TGTGCCAGCAGCCATCGTAGCAATCAGCCCCAGCATTTT.